What follows is one T cell receptor (beta chain) and its context. The primer mix had 60 Vbeta and 13 Jbeta primers. The protocol was immunoSEQ multiplex PCR, while the TCRdb copy is restricted to in-frame clones and leaves out a portion. The table has over 150,000 clones, around 80% seen once. The germline CDR1 and CDR2 sequences are SGHRS and YFSETQ. Between the trimmed V and J ends, which lost 4 bases and 9 bases, there was a span of 17 bases. This CDR3 is 13 amino acids long. The source of the sample is a study of cytomegalovirus exposure and HLA in healthy donors. Study-wide context: T cells numbering about 179 million yielded some 100 million unique TCR beta sequences in an earlier analysis.

Sequenced material: PBMCs. This chain uses TRBV5-1 with TRBJ2-7; a possible D gene is TRBD2 (6 bases). The clonotype comes from a woman in her 30s in good health and CMV-seropositive. The CDR3 sequence is CASSPEREPGQYF. CDR3 sequence (DNA): TGCGCCAGCAGCCCCGAACGGGAGCCAGGGCAGTACTTC.